One and the same sample provided the 10 T cell receptor beta chains below, sequenced in a study of T cells in Graves' hyperthyroidism and ophthalmopathy. Amplification yielded TCR beta CDR3 regions, with RNA transcripts as the source. The HTBI primer set drove a first-round RT-PCR of the TCR CDR3. TCRdb re-called the multiplex PCR reads through MiXCR, storing one row per CDR3 protein. The sample contains some 350,000 distinct CDR3 sequences, around 15% of which appear only once. The material sequenced was blood. The origin of the receptors is a woman in her thirties or forties with Graves' ophthalmopathy.

Concerning this clonotype itself: The CDR3 carries no conserved terminal phenylalanine or tryptophan, so it likely arises from a read error. This chain links TRBV10-3 with TRBJ2-5; 10 nucleotides agree with TRBD1. The CDR3 extends over 15 amino acids. Germline CDR1 reads ENHRY; CDR2 reads SYGVKD. With V trimmed by 5 bases and J by 1 base, 4 bases remained unmatched. CDR3 DNA: TGTGCCATCAGTCAAGGGGACAGGGGCCAAGAGACCCAGTACCTC. Translation: CAISQGDRGQETQYL.

This clonotype was counted many times. The rearrangement uses TRBV27 and TRBJ2-1; 11 nucleotides line up with TRBD2. Trimming at V came to 0 bases and at J to 9 bases, leaving 7 bases not matched to a gene. CDR3 size: 16 residues. Germline V gene sequence: CDR1 MNHEY, CDR2 SMNVEV (reference sequence). The CDR3 nucleotides read TGTGCCAGCAGTTTATCAGGGCTAGCGGGAGGTTTTGAGCAGTTCTTC. Translating gives CASSLSGLAGGFEQFF.

The chain links TRBV3-1 to TRBJ1-1; D is unresolved. This CDR3 is 14 amino acids long. Trimming pared 4 bases from V and 1 base from J, leaving 10 bases between. Germline CDR1 and CDR2: LGHDT and YNNKEL (reference sequence). CDR3 residues: CASSPGYGNTEAFF. CDR3 in DNA: TGTGCCAGCAGCCCCGGATACGGGAACACTGAAGCTTTCTTT.

Concerning this clonotype itself: Because the CDR3's place on the DNA is in doubt, the DNA is left out and the CDR3 is given as listed by TCRdb. The chain carries TRBV11-2 and TRBJ2-3; the table's D gene call, TRBD1, was not cross checked with the DNA. CDR1 is SGHAT, CDR2 FQNNGV, per germline. The CDR3 sequence runs 22 residues, both termini included. The CDR3 spells CASSFYICSAPWEGALTDTQYF.

This clonotype came up a few times. The V call is TRBV7-8, the J call TRBJ2-3; TRBD1 agrees at 7 bases. The germline V gene encodes CDR1 SGHVS and CDR2 FQNEAQ. V was pared by 4 bases and J by 5 bases, with 9 bases of the junction left unmatched. This CDR3 has 15 residues. The CDR3 region has the DNA TGTGCCAGCAGCTCCGGGGACAGCGCCTTAGATACGCAGTATTTT. It codes for CASSSGDSALDTQYF.

Concerning this clonotype itself: A much bigger clone sits one base away, suggesting this may be a read error. V and J are TRBV20-1 and TRBJ2-3; 9 nucleotides line up with TRBD2. CDR1 is DFQATT, CDR2 SNEGSKA, per germline (reference sequence). The CDR3 has 17 amino acids. The CDR3 here is CSATGASGTYRKDMQYF. CDR3 in DNA: TGCAGTGCTACAGGGGCTAGCGGGACCTACAGGAAGGATATGCAGTATTTT.

The chain recombines TRBV20-1 with TRBJ2-5; 9 bases fit TRBD2. The germline V gene encodes CDR1 DFQATT and CDR2 SNEGSKA (reference sequence). This CDR3 region has 16 residues. Trimming at V came to 0 bases and at J to 2 bases, leaving 7 bases not matched to a gene. The CDR3 loop is CSARDGETSGQETQYF. As DNA, the CDR3 is TGCAGTGCTAGAGATGGAGAGACTAGCGGTCAAGAGACCCAGTACTTC.

This clonotype was seen a handful of times. The chain links TRBV6-2 or TRBV6-3 to TRBJ2-1, with 7 bases aligning to TRBD2. V lost 2 bases, J lost 6 bases, and 4 bases stayed unmatched. The CDR3 runs to 14 residues. From germline, CDR1 is MNHEY and CDR2 SVGEGT. The CDR3 coding sequence is TGTGCCAGCAGTTACGGGAGGGCGGGCAATGAGCAGTTCTTC. This sequence encodes CASSYGRAGNEQFF.

This clonotype was recorded many times. V and J are TRBV3-1 and TRBJ1-1; D not certain. Trimming took 5 bases from V and 3 from J, leaving 13 bases between them. This CDR3 contains 14 residues. Germline CDR1 is LGHDT and CDR2 is YNNKEL (reference sequence). CDR3: CASSALGADTEAFF. The CDR3 DNA reads TGTGCCAGCAGCGCCTTGGGAGCTGACACTGAAGCTTTCTTT. Based on the CDR3 plus reference TRBV3-1 and TRBJ1-1, the full variable domain is DTAVSQTPKYLVTQMGNDKSIKCEQNLGHDTMYWYKQDSKKFLKIMFSYNNKELIINETVPNRFSPKSPDKAHLNLHINSLELGDSAVYFCASSALGADTEAFFGQGTRLTVV.

In regard to this clonotype: This may arise from a read error, as a much more abundant clone is one base away. It is likely a read error, because the conserved phenylalanine at the end of the CDR3 is missing. The J gene is TRBJ2-1, the V gene TRBV27; 10 bases are a match to TRBD2. Germline V gene sequence: CDR1 MNHEY, CDR2 SMNVEV (reference sequence). J was trimmed by 4 bases and V by 4 bases; bases with no gene match: 4. The CDR3 spans 15 residues. The CDR3: CASSSSSGGYNEQFS. In DNA, the CDR3 is TGTGCCAGCAGTTCTTCTAGCGGGGGATACAATGAGCAGTTCTCC.